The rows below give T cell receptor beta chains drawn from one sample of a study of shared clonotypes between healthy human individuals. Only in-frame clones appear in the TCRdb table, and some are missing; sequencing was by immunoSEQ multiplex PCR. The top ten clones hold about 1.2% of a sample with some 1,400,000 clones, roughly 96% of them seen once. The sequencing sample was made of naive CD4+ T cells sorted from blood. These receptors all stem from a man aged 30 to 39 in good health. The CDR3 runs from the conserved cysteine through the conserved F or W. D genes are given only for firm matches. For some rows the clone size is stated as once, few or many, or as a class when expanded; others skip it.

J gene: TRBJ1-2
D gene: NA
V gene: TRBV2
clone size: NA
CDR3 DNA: TGTGCCAGCAGTGCTAGAGTTAACTATGGCTACACCTTC
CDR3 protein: CASSARVNYGYTF

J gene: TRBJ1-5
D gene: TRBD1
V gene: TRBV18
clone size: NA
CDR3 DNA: TGTGCCAGCTCACCAGACAGGGTCGGTCAGCCCCAGCATTTT
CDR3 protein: CASSPDRVGQPQHF

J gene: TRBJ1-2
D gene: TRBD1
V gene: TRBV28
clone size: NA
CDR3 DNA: TGTGCCAGCAGTTCCCCTGTTCAGACAGGGCGCGGCTACACCTTC
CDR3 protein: CASSSPVQTGRGYTF

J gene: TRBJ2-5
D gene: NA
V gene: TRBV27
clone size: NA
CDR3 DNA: TGTGCCAGCAGTTTATATTTCGTTCCCCAAGAGACCCAGTACTTC
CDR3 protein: CASSLYFVPQETQYF

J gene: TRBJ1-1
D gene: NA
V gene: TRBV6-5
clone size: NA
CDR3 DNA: TGTGCCAGCAGCCCCTCCGGGATCGGTACTGAAGCTTTCTTT
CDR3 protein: CASSPSGIGTEAFF

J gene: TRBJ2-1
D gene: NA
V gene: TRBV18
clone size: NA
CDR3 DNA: TGTGCCAGCTCACCGGCGGGACAGACCTACAATGAGCAGTTCTTC
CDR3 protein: CASSPAGQTYNEQFF

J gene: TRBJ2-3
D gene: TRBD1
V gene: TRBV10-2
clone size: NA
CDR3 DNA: TGCGCCAGCAAGTGGGGTGGGGGACAGGGAACAGATACGCAGTATTTT
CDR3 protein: CASKWGGGQGTDTQYF

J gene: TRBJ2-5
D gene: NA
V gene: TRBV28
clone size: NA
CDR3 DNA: TGTGCCAGCGTAGGGCGAAAAGAGACCCAGTACTTC
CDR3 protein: CASVGRKETQYF

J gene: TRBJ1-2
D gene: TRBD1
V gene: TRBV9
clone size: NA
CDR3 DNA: TGTGCCAGCAGCGGCGTCCCGGGACAGGGTGGATACTTCTATGGCTACACCTTC
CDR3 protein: CASSGVPGQGGYFYGYTF

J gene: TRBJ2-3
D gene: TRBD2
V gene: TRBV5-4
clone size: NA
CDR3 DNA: TGTGCCAGCAGCTTAGTAGCGGGAGACACAGATACGCAGTATTTT
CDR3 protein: CASSLVAGDTDTQYF

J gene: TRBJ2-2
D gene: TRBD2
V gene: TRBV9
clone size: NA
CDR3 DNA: TGTGCCAGCAGCGGACTAGCGGGAGCCGGGGAGCTGTTTTTT
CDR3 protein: CASSGLAGAGELFF

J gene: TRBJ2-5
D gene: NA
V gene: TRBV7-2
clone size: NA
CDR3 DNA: TGTGCCAGCAGCTTAGGGGGGCCGGAGACCCAGTACTTC
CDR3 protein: CASSLGGPETQYF

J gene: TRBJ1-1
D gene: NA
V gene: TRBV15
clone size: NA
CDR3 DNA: TGTGCCACCAGCAGAGTATCGGGGTATGACACTGAAGCTTTCTTT
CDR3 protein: CATSRVSGYDTEAFF

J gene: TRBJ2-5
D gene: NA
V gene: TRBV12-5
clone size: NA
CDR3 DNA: TGTGCTAGTGGTTTGGGGGGCTTGTACCAAGAGACCCAGTACTTC
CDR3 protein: CASGLGGLYQETQYF

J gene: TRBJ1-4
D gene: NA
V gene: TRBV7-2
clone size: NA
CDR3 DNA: TGTGCCAGCAGCTTAAAGGCAGGGGAAAATGAAAAACTGTTTTTT
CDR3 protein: CASSLKAGENEKLFF

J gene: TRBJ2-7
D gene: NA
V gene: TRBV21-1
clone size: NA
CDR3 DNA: TGTGCCAGCAGCAACAAAGCCTATCGCGAACGGGAGAAGCTTCAAACTACCTACGAGCAGTACTTC
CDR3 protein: CASSNKAYREREKLQTTYEQYF

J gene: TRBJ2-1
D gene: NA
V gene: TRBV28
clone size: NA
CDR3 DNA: TGTGCCAGTTTCCCCGCCTGGGACAATGAGCAGTTCTTC
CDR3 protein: CASFPAWDNEQFF

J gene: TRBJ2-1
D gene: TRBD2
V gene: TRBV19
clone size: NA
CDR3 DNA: TGTGCCAGTAGTAAGTGGCCGGGAGGGAGGGGCCTCAAGAGTGGGAATGAGCAGTTCTTC
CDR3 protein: CASSKWPGGRGLKSGNEQFF

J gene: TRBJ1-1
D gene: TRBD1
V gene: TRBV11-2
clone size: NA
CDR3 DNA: TGTGCCAGCAACCCTTCCGGGACAGAGAACACTGAAGCTTTCTTT
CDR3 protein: CASNPSGTENTEAFF

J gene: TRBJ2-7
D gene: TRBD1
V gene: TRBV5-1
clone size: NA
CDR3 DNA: TGCGCCAGCAGCCTGCTGACAGGGGGGGCCTACGAGCAGTACTTC
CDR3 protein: CASSLLTGGAYEQYF

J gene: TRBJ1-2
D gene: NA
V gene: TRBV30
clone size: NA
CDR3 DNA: TGTGCCTGGAGTCGGGGTTCGTTGCTTAGCTACACCTTC
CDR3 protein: CAWSRGSLLSYTF

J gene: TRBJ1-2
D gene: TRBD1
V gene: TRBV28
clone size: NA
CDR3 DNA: TGTGCCACCTCGTTCACCGGGACAGATTATGGCTACACCTTC
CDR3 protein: CATSFTGTDYGYTF

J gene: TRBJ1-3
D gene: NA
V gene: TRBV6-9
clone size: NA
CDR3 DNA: TGTGCCTGGAAACCTGGAAATACCATATATTTT
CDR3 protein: CAWKPGNTIYF

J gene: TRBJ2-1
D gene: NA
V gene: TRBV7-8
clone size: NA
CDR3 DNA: TGTGCCAGCAGCTTAGGTAGCCCTACCTACAATGAGCAGTTCTTC
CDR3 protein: CASSLGSPTYNEQFF

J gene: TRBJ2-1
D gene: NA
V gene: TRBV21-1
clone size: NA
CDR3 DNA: TGTGCCAGCAGCAAAAGGACTAGCGGGATCTCCTACAATGAGCAGTTCTTC
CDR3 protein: CASSKRTSGISYNEQFF

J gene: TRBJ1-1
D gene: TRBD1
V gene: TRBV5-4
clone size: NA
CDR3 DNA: TGTGCCAGCAGCTCACCGGGACAGGGGATCACTGAAGCTTTCTTT
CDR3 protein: CASSSPGQGITEAFF

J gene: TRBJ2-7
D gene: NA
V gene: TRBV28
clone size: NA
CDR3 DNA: TGTGCCAGCCTTTCCCAACTAGGGGACTACGAGCAGTACTTC
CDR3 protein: CASLSQLGDYEQYF

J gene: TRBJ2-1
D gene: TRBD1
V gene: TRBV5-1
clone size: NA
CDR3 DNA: TGCGCCAGCAGCTTATCTCCAGGGGGCTTGGATGAGCAGTTCTTC
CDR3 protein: CASSLSPGGLDEQFF

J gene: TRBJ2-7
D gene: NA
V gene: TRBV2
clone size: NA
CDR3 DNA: TGTGCCAGCACATCCAGCAACGAGCAGTACTTC
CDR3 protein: CASTSSNEQYF

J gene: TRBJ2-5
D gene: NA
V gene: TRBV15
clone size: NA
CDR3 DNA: TGTGCCACCAGCAGCGCCGACCGGTACCAAGAGACCCAGTACTTC
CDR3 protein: CATSSADRYQETQYF

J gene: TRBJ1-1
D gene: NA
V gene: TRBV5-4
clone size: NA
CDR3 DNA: TGTGCCAGCAGGCCCGGAGGGGGACTGAACACTGAAGCTTTCTTT
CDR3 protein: CASRPGGGLNTEAFF

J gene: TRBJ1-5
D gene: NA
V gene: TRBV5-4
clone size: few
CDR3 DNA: TGTGCCAGCAGCTTAGGCAGGGGCAGGGATCAGCCCCAGCATTTT
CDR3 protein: CASSLGRGRDQPQHF

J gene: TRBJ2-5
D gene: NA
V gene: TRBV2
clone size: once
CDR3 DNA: TGTGCCAGCAGTGCTGGGGCAGTCCCCCAGACCCAGTACTTC
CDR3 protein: CASSAGAVPQTQYF

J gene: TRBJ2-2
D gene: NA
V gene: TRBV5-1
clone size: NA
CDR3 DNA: TGCGCCAGCAGCCTGGAACTACTGGGGACCGGGGAGCTGTTTTTT
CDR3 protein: CASSLELLGTGELFF

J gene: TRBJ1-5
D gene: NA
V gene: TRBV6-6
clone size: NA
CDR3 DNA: TGTGCCAGCAGTTTGGACAGCGGGTTCAATCAGCCCCAGCATTTT
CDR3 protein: CASSLDSGFNQPQHF

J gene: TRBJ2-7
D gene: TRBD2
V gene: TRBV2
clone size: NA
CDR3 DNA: TGTGCCAGCAGTGCCCTAGCGGGAGGGACCGCCTACGAGCAGTACTTC
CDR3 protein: CASSALAGGTAYEQYF

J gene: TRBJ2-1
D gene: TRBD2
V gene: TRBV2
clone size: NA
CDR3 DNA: TGTGCCAGCAGCCCTAAAGGACTAGCGGGGGAACCCAGCTCCTACAATGAGCAGTTCTTC
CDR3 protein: CASSPKGLAGEPSSYNEQFF